This T cell receptor beta chain was captured by sequencing in a study of blood T cell repertoires in COVID-19. On the study more broadly: Nucleic acid was either cDNA or gDNA, and it came from T cells, B-cell-depleted T cells, or PBMCs.

V gave up 2 bases and J gave up 5 bases, with 10 bases separating them. The CDR3 has 13 residues. Germline CDR1 is SGHRS and CDR2 is YFSETQ. Enrolled through a virtual design, the participants were between 18 and 89 years of age and came from approximately 25 US areas. The study assigned cohorts using participant-reported clinical history. About this clone itself: Within the sample, other DNA sequences also encode this same CDR3.

Generated by immunoSEQ multiplex PCR, the TCRdb table keeps only in-frame clones and is missing some. The table lists approximately 300,000 clones, around 87% of them singletons, with about 5.2% in the top ten. The clonotype was recovered from a woman in her twenties or thirties who had recovered from COVID-19. The sample taken for sequencing was PBMCs or T cells enriched from blood (not recorded which). The V and J genes are TRBV5-1 and TRBJ2-5; perhaps TRBD2 as D (5 bases). This CDR3 is CASSLSGEETQYF. The CDR3, as DNA: TGCGCCAGCAGCTTAAGCGGAGAGGAGACCCAGTACTTC.